Presented here are 32 T cell receptor beta chains from one specimen sequenced in a study of T cell responses to AZD1222 COVID-19 vaccine. Some clones are missing from TCRdb's copy, which holds only in-frame ones; the method was immunoSEQ multiplex PCR. The top ten clones hold roughly 20% of a sample with roughly 120,000 clones, about 88% of them seen once. Source: peripheral blood, taken on day 0 of MenACWY control vaccination. The receptors originated from an adult in good health.

The CDR3 spells CASSLFSAETNHNEQFF. The DNA of the CDR3 is TGTGCCAGCAGTTTATTCTCTGCGGAAACGAACCACAATGAGCAGTTCTTC. The genes are TRBV28 and TRBJ2-1; D not certain. The V end was cut by 1 base, the J end by 5 bases, with 18 bases between. This CDR3 is built from 17 residues. Germline V CDR1 and CDR2: MDHEN, SYDVKM.

This clone came up a few times. The V gene is TRBV6-5, the J gene TRBJ1-5; tentative D call: TRBD1 (6 bases). The CDR3 runs 15 residues. Germline V lookup: CDR1 MNHEY, CDR2 SVGAGI. The V end was cut by 5 bases, the J end by 0 bases, with 11 bases between. The CDR3 coding sequence is TGTGCCAGCAGTCGGACAGCTAATAGCAATCAGCCCCAGCATTTT. Encoded protein: CASSRTANSNQPQHF.

This clone was seen a single time. In nucleotides, the CDR3 is TGTGCCAGTAGTATGACAGTGAGGAATTCACCCCTCCACTTT. Its translation: CASSMTVRNSPLHF. The V call is TRBV19, the J call TRBJ1-6; TRBD1 might be the D (5 bases). The V gene's germline CDR1 is LNHDA and CDR2 SQIVND (reference sequence). The CDR3 runs 14 residues. V lost 3 bases and J lost 7, with 10 bases in between.

The V and J genes are TRBV28 and TRBJ2-7, with TRBD2 matching over 11 bases. The length of the CDR3 is 16 residues. Germline V gives CDR1 MDHEN, CDR2 SYDVKM. J lost 5 bases, V lost 6 bases, and 12 bases had no gene match. The CDR3 region has the DNA TGTGCCAGCAGGCCTACTAGCGGGGGACTCCCCGACGAGCAGTACTTC. Its protein product is CASRPTSGGLPDEQYF.

This clone showed up just once. The genes are TRBV20-1 and TRBJ1-1; D perhaps matches TRBD1 (6 bases). The V gene's germline CDR1 is DFQATT and CDR2 SNEGSKA (reference sequence). The V end lost 3 bases, the J end lost 0 bases, and 11 bases lay between the germline ends. The CDR3 extends over 14 amino acids. DNA of the CDR3: TGCAGTGCTAGTAAAACAGGGTTGAACACTGAAGCTTTCTTT. Translation gives CSASKTGLNTEAFF.

CDR3 sequence: CASSLVERELGEQYF. CDR3 nucleotides: TGTGCCAGCAGCTTAGTTGAGCGGGAGCTGGGCGAGCAGTACTTC. The rearrangement uses TRBV11-2 and TRBJ2-7; the match to TRBD2 covers 8 bases. The CDR3 contains 15 residues. Germline V gene data show CDR1 as SGHAT and CDR2 as FQNNGV. The J segment lost 6 bases and the V segment lost 1 base, leaving 8 bases of the junction unmatched. Full variable domain (remainder filled in from reference TRBV11-2 and TRBJ2-7): EAGVAQSPRYKIIEKRQSVAFWCNPISGHATLYWYQQILGQGPKLLIQFQNNGVVDDSQLPKDRFSAERLKGVDSTLKIQPAKLEDSAVYLCASSLVERELGEQYFGPGTRLTVT.

CDR3 nucleotide sequence: TGTGCCAGCAGTTGCGACGCCCGGGACAGATATCAGCCCCAGCATTTT. This gives the protein CASSCDARDRYQPQHF. The chain has TRBV27 and TRBJ1-5, with 7 nucleotides matching TRBD1. Germline lookup yields CDR1 MNHEY and CDR2 SMNVEV (reference sequence). The ends lost 4 bases at V and 5 bases at J; junction bases unmatched: 11. This CDR3 is 16 amino acids long.

The CDR3 loop is CASSLTGDYGYTF. Written as DNA, the CDR3 is TGTGCCAGCAGCCTGACAGGGGACTATGGCTACACCTTC. The rearrangement uses TRBV28 and TRBJ1-2; TRBD1 matches 8 bases. V lost 6 bases to trimming and J lost 3 bases; unmatched junction nucleotides: 3. Germline CDR1 and CDR2: MDHEN and SYDVKM. This CDR3 comprises 13 residues.

The rearrangement links TRBV2 to TRBJ1-5, with TRBD1 matching over 7 bases. Germline loops: CDR1 SNHLY, CDR2 FYNNEI. V trimming: 10 bases; J trimming: 1 base; junction bases outside the gene matches: 7. This CDR3 contains 14 residues. Written as DNA, the CDR3 is TGTGCCACCAACGACAGGGCGAGCAATCAGCCCCAGCATTTT. Its translation is CATNDRASNQPQHF.

CDR3 nucleotides: TGTGCCAGCAGCTTGCCGGGACAGGGGTCTGAAGCTTTCTTT. Translated: CASSLPGQGSEAFF. The chain joins TRBV7-3 to TRBJ1-1; 10 bases are a match to TRBD1. V was pared by 3 bases and J by 6 bases, with 4 bases of the junction left unmatched. Germline assignment: CDR1 SGHTA and CDR2 FQGTGA. CDR3 size: 14 residues.

V is TRBV5-1 and J is TRBJ2-1, with TRBD2 matching 11 bases. The CDR3 extends over 16 amino acids. From germline, CDR1 is SGHRS and CDR2 YFSETQ. V shed 0 bases and J 4 bases; nucleotides not matched to a gene: 3. The DNA of the CDR3 is TGCGCCAGCAGCTTGGCCGGGACTAGCGGTTACAATGAGCAGTTCTTC. This sequence encodes CASSLAGTSGYNEQFF.

This clone was picked up one time. This chain joins TRBV13 and TRBJ1-1; weak D call: TRBD1 (5 bases). The CDR3 is 14 amino acids. V was shortened by 6 bases and J by 1 base, with 12 bases between the two germline ends. Germline V gene sequence: CDR1 PRHDT, CDR2 FYEKMQ (reference sequence). Here the CDR3 reads CASRPGPPNTEAFF. In DNA form, the CDR3 reads TGTGCCAGCAGACCGGGACCGCCGAACACTGAAGCTTTCTTT.

The chain employs TRBV5-8 and TRBJ1-2; D is perhaps TRBD1 (5 bases). V lost 4 bases and J lost 1, with 17 bases in between. CDR1 is SGHTS and CDR2 is YDEGEE in the germline V gene. The CDR3 runs to 16 residues. The CDR3 coding sequence is TGTGCCAGCAGCATGATAACAAGGACACTTAACTATGGCTACACCTTC. Protein sequence: CASSMITRTLNYGYTF.

Notes on this clone: The DNA is omitted, as the CDR3 cannot be located on it reliably, and the CDR3 follows TCRdb's listing. The chain combines TRBV5-6 with TRBJ2-4; TRBD1, the table's D call, was not compared with the DNA. The CDR3 length is 14 residues, termini included. Germline V gene data show CDR1 as SGHDT and CDR2 as YYEEEE. CDR3 sequence reads: CASSFGPGRNIQYF.

Only a few counts were recorded for this clone. CDR3 DNA sequence: TGTGCCTGGGACACCGGGACAGCTTACAATGAGCAGTTCTTC. Protein sequence: CAWDTGTAYNEQFF. The rearrangement uses TRBV30 and TRBJ2-1, with 7 bases matching TRBD1. CDR1 is GTSNPN and CDR2 is SVGIG in the germline V gene (reference sequence). The ends lost 5 bases at V and 4 bases at J; junction bases unmatched: 8. The CDR3 length is 14 residues.

This chain connects TRBV29-1 to TRBJ2-7, with 7 bases that match TRBD1. The CDR3 is 14 amino acids. Unmatched junction bases numbered 14, after V lost 6 bases and J lost 6 bases. The germline V gene has CDR1 SQVTM and CDR2 ANQGSEA. This CDR3 is CSVAPGQNHLEQYF. CDR3 bases: TGCAGCGTCGCCCCGGGACAGAACCACCTCGAGCAGTACTTC.

The rearrangement links TRBV29-1 to TRBJ2-1; no clear D. The V end lost 3 bases, the J end lost 9 bases, and 9 bases lay between the germline ends. The germline gives CDR1 SQVTM, CDR2 ANQGSEA. The CDR3 has 11 amino acids. CDR3 DNA sequence: TGCAGCGTTGATCGGACGACTGAGCAGTTCTTC. Translating it yields CSVDRTTEQFF.

The V and J genes are TRBV27 and TRBJ2-7; no clear D gene. Between the trimmed V and J ends, which lost 0 bases and 3 bases, there was a span of 12 bases. The length of the CDR3 is 15 residues. In germline, CDR1 is MNHEY, CDR2 SMNVEV (reference sequence). CDR3 DNA: TGTGCCAGCAGTTTATCGAGACACTACTTCTACGAGCAGTACTTC. Its translation: CASSLSRHYFYEQYF.

This chain joins TRBV5-8 and TRBJ2-1; TRBD2 might be the D (5 bases). Trimming took 1 base from V and 6 from J, leaving 8 bases between them. The CDR3 totals 13 residues. In germline, CDR1 is SGHTS, CDR2 YDEGEE. In DNA form, the CDR3 reads TGTGCCAGCAGCTTGCTAGCTGCCAATGAGCAGTTCTTC. Protein: CASSLLAANEQFF.

V and J are TRBV24-1 and TRBJ2-7; D is unresolved. From germline, CDR1 is KGHDR and CDR2 SFDVKD. V gave up 0 bases and J gave up 2 bases, with 7 bases separating them. The CDR3 length is 14 residues. DNA of the CDR3: TGTGCCACCAGTGATTTGGGACGTCCCTACGAGCAGTACTTC. It yields the protein CATSDLGRPYEQYF.

The chain joins TRBV5-1 to TRBJ2-7; D may be TRBD1 (5 bases). Germline assignment: CDR1 SGHRS and CDR2 YFSETQ. CDR3 length equals 14 residues. Trimming pared 0 bases from V and 5 bases from J, leaving 12 bases between. This CDR3 is CASSLEGNWNEQYF. CDR3 sequence (DNA): TGCGCCAGCAGCTTGGAGGGGAATTGGAACGAGCAGTACTTC.

As to this clone: The junction departs from germline at one end; a sequencing error may be responsible. The chain uses TRBV5-1 and TRBJ2-2; D gene ambiguous. The CDR3 loop spans 15 amino acids. Germline CDR1 SGHRS, CDR2 YFSETQ. CDR3 sequence reads: CASSLRTVNAGELFF. CDR3 nucleotide sequence: TGCGCCAGCAGCCTGAGGACGGTGAACGCCGGGGAGCTGTTTTTT.

This sequence joins TRBV27 and TRBJ2-5, with TRBD2 matching 7 bases. Per germline, CDR1 MNHEY and CDR2 SMNVEV (reference sequence). V lost 6 bases to trimming and J lost 1 base; unmatched junction nucleotides: 2. The CDR3 loop spans 13 amino acids. In DNA form, the CDR3 reads TGTGCCAGCAGAAGCGGGGTCCAAGAGACCCAGTACTTC. The encoded protein is CASRSGVQETQYF.

The rearrangement joins TRBV3-1 (or the pseudogene TRBV3-2) to TRBJ2-7; tentative D call: TRBD1 (6 bases). V lost 4 bases, J lost 5 bases, and 12 bases lay in between. The germline V gene has CDR1 LGHDT and CDR2 YNNKEL (reference sequence). CDR3 length: 13 amino acids. CDR3 sequence (DNA): TGTGCCAGCAGCCGGTTTGGGGGCCACGAGCAGTACTTC. Protein product: CASSRFGGHEQYF.

The chain joins TRBV5-6 to TRBJ2-5; D is unclear. This CDR3 comprises 15 residues. Germline V lookup: CDR1 SGHDT, CDR2 YYEEEE. V lost 0 bases, J lost 5 bases, and 14 bases lay in between. The CDR3 DNA follows: TGTGCCAGCAGCTTGGCAACACCCGTCTTCGAGACCCAGTACTTC. The encoded protein is CASSLATPVFETQYF.

This chain links TRBV2 with TRBJ1-1; no clear D gene. There are 12 residues in the CDR3. The V end was cut by 1 base, the J end by 10 bases, with 10 bases between. Germline lookup yields CDR1 SNHLY and CDR2 FYNNEI. CDR3 coding DNA: TGTGCCAGCAGTGAAGGCTTTTTGCGAGCTTTCTTT. Protein sequence: CASSEGFLRAFF.

V and J are TRBV7-6 and TRBJ1-2; D possibly corresponds to TRBD1 (6 bases). The length of the CDR3 is 13 residues. Germline CDR1 reads SGHVS; CDR2 reads FNYEAQ. V was pared by 3 bases and J by 6 bases, with 11 bases between. CDR3 DNA: TGTGCCAGCAGCTTTCAGGGGACCCATGGCTACACCTTC. Protein sequence: CASSFQGTHGYTF.

The chain uses TRBV7-2 and TRBJ1-4, with TRBD1 as a possible D gene (5 bases). V gave up 1 base and J gave up 2 bases, with 8 bases separating them. The V gene's germline CDR1 is SGHTA and CDR2 FQGNSA. CDR3 size: 15 residues. The CDR3 spells CASSLDGGTNEKLFF. The DNA for the CDR3 is TGTGCCAGCAGCTTAGACGGGGGGACTAATGAAAAACTGTTTTTT.

The chain links TRBV30 to TRBJ1-2; TRBD1 might be the D (5 bases). Trimming pared 0 bases from V and 6 bases from J, leaving 8 bases between. This CDR3 spans 12 amino acids. Germline loops: CDR1 GTSNPN, CDR2 SVGIG (reference sequence). The CDR3 is CAWSVQGDGYTF. The CDR3 DNA reads as TGTGCCTGGAGTGTACAAGGGGATGGCTACACCTTC.

The V gene is TRBV6-1, the J gene TRBJ2-7; 9 nucleotides agree with TRBD1. Trimming cost V 8 bases and J 8 bases; bases outside gene matches: 7. The CDR3 contains 12 residues. The germline CDR1 and CDR2 sequences are MNHNS and SASEGT. CDR3 in DNA: TGTGCCAGCGGGGGACAGGGCTTTAAGCAGTACTTC. Translation gives CASGGQGFKQYF.

This chain joins TRBV28 and TRBJ2-7, with 12 bases identical to TRBD1. Per the germline V gene, CDR1 is MDHEN and CDR2 is SYDVKM. CDR3 length: 14 residues. The junction had 5 bases not matched to a gene; V was cut back by 4 bases and J by 7 bases. The CDR3 bases are TGTGCCAGCAGTTCTGGGACAGGGGGCTGGGAGCAGTACTTC. Translation gives CASSSGTGGWEQYF. Complete variable domain (other parts from reference TRBV28 and TRBJ2-7): DVKVTQSSRYLVKRTGEKVFLECVQDMDHENMFWYRQDPGLGLRLIYFSYDVKMKEKGDIPEGYSVSREKKERFSLILESASTNQTSMYLCASSSGTGGWEQYFGPGTRLTVT.

The rearrangement links TRBV19 to TRBJ2-7; 12 bases match TRBD2. Germline V gene sequence: CDR1 LNHDA, CDR2 SQIVND (reference sequence). The junction had 8 bases not matched to a gene; V was cut back by 6 bases and J by 2 bases. CDR3 length: 16 amino acids. In DNA, the CDR3 is TGTGCCAGTAGCCCGGGACTAGCGGGCCGTACCTACGAGCAGTACTTC. Translating gives CASSPGLAGRTYEQYF.